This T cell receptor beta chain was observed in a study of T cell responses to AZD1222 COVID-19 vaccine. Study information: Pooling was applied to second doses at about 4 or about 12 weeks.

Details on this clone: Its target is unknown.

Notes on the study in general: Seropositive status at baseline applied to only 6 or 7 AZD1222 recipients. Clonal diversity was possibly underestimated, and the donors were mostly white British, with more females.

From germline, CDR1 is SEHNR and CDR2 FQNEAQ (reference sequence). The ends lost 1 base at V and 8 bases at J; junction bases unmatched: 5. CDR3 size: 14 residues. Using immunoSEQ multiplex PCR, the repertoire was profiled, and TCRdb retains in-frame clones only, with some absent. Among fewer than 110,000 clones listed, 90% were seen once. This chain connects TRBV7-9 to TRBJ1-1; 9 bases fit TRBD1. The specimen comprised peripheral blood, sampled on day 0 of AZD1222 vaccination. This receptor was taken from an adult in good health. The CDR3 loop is CASSLGGQGREAFF. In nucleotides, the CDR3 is TGTGCCAGCAGCTTAGGGGGACAGGGACGCGAAGCTTTCTTT. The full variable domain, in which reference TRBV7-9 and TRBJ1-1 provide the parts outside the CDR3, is DTGVSQNPRHKITKRGQNVTFRCDPISEHNRLYWYRQTLGQGPEFLTYFQNEAQLEKSRLLSDRFSAERPKGSFSTLEIQRTEQGDSAMYLCASSLGGQGREAFFGQGTRLTVV.